The 7 T cell receptor beta chains reported below all come from one sample, sequenced in a study of blood T cell repertoires in COVID-19. TCRdb's table, derived via immunoSEQ multiplex PCR, lists solely in-frame clones and lacks some. Of 200,000 or so clones listed, approximately 80% are singletons. The sequenced sample was PBMCs or T cells enriched from blood (not recorded which). The receptors originated from a man aged 55 to 70 who had recovered from COVID-19.

The chain joins TRBV5-6 to TRBJ1-1, with TRBD1 matching over 9 bases. The CDR3 sequence is 17 residues long. V trimming: 0 bases; J trimming: 4 bases; junction bases outside the gene matches: 10. CDR1 is SGHDT and CDR2 is YYEEEE in the germline V gene. The CDR3 reads CASSLVADYRGRTEAFF. CDR3 nucleotides: TGTGCCAGCAGCTTGGTTGCCGATTACAGGGGGCGCACTGAAGCTTTCTTT. The entire variable domain, with the rest obtained from reference TRBV5-6 and TRBJ1-1, is as follows: DAGVTQSPTHLIKTRGQQVTLRCSPKSGHDTVSWYQQALGQGPQFIFQYYEEEERQRGNFPDRFSGHQFPNYSSELNVNALLLGDSALYLCASSLVADYRGRTEAFFGQGTRLTVV.

The chain carries TRBV27 and TRBJ2-2; TRBD1 matches at 8 bases. J was trimmed by 5 bases and V by 10 bases; bases with no gene match: 9. CDR1 is MNHEY and CDR2 is SMNVEV in the germline V gene (reference sequence). The CDR3 loop spans 14 amino acids. CDR3 sequence (DNA): TGTGCCACCCGAGGACAGGGAAGGACCGGGGAGCTGTTTTTT. Protein product: CATRGQGRTGELFF.

The chain carries TRBV20-1 and TRBJ2-7; no clear D gene. V lost 0 bases and J 4 bases, leaving 4 bases between the germline ends. CDR3 length: 11 residues. Germline-derived CDR1 and CDR2 are DFQATT and SNEGSKA (reference sequence). This chain's CDR3 is CSARDVYEQYF. CDR3 nucleotide sequence: TGCAGTGCTAGAGACGTATACGAGCAGTACTTC.

The chain joins TRBV29-1 to TRBJ1-2; D remains ambiguous. The CDR3 covers 12 residues. In germline, CDR1 is SQVTM, CDR2 ANQGSEA. The V and J ends lost 4 bases and 4 bases respectively, with 10 bases between them. CDR3 nucleotides: TGCAGCGTTGCCAGGATCGGCTATGGCTACACCTTC. It is translated as CSVARIGYGYTF.

The chain recombines TRBV11-2 with TRBJ1-3; 9 bases line up with TRBD1. Germline V gives CDR1 SGHAT, CDR2 FQNNGV. V shed 5 bases, J shed 0 bases, and the junction held 5 bases outside the gene matches. The CDR3 has 16 residues. As DNA, the CDR3 is TGTGCCAGCAGCCCAGGACAGGGGAACTCTGGAAACACCATATATTTT. Translated: CASSPGQGNSGNTIYF.

The chain carries TRBV10-3 and TRBJ2-2; 7 bases agree with TRBD1. The CDR3 totals 15 residues. Germline CDR1 reads ENHRY; CDR2 reads SYGVKD. V was pared by 10 bases and J by 6 bases, with 14 bases of the junction left unmatched. The CDR3 protein is CATSDRVDRAGELFF. CDR3 DNA sequence: TGTGCCACCTCTGACAGGGTGGATCGGGCCGGGGAGCTGTTTTTT.

This chain uses TRBV5-1 with TRBJ2-1; D is uncertain. The CDR3 length is 15 residues. Germline CDR1 and CDR2: SGHRS and YFSETQ. The V and J ends lost 1 base and 0 bases respectively, with 8 bases between them. Written as DNA, the CDR3 is TGCGCCAGCAGCTTGCATTCTAGCTCCTACAATGAGCAGTTCTTC. Protein product: CASSLHSSSYNEQFF.